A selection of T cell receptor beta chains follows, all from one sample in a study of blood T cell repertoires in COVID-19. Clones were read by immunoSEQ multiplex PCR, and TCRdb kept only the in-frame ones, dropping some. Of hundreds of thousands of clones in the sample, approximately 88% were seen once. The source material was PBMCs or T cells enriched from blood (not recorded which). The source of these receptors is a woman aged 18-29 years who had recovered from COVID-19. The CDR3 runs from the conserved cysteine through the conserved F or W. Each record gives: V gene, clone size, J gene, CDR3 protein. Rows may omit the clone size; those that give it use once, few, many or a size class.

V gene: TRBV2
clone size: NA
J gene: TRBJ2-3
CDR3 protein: CASLLRGDTQYF

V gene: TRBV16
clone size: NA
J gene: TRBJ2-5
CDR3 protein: CASSQSWTPQETQYF

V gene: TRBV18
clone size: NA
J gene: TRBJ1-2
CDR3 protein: CASSPPSSQHGYTF

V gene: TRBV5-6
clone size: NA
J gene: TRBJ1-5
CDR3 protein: CASSTHRGVINQPQHF

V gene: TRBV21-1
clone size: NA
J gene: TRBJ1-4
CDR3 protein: CASTDSKQASLEKLFF

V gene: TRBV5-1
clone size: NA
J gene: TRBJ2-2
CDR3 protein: CASSQDRVAGELFF

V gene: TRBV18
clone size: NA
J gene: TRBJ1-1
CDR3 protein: CASTTGAEAFF

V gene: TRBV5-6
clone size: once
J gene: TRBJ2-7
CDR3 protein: CASSPFTSTYEQYF

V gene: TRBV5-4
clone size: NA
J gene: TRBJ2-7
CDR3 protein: CASSFERDTSYEQYF

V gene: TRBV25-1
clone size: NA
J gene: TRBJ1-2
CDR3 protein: CASSERYGYTF

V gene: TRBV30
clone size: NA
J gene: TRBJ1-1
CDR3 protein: CAWAMNTEAFF

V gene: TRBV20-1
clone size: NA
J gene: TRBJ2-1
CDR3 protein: CSASNPGLGIGNEQFF

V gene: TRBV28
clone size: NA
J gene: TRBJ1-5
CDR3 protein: CASSGQGSGQPQHF

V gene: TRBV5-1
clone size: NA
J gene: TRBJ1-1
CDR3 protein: CASSLGPQTGDTEAFF

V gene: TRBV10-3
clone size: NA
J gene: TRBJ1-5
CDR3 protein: CAISEQDSSNQPQHF

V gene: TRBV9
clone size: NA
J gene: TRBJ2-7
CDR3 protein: CASSDEDRAYEQYF

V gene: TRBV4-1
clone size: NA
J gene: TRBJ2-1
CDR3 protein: CASSLQGLGSSYEQFF

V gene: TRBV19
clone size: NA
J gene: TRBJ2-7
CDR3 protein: CASSIVPTGGGYEQYF

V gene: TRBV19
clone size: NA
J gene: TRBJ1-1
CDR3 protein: CASSIVTSLNTEAFF

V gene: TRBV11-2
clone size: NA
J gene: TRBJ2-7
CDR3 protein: CASSSGLIYEQYF

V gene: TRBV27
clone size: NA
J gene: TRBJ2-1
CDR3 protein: CASSLSPTSVNEQFF

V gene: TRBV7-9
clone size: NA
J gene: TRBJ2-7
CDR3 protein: CASSPRDRFSYEQYF

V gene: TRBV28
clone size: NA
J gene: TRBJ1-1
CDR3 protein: CASSSTGHIVNTEAFF

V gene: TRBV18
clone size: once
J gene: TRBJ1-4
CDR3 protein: CASSLAATNEKLFF

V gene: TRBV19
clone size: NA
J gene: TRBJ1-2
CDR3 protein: CASSYGTAIYGYTF

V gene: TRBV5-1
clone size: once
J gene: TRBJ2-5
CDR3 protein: CASSLNLAGGHGETQYF

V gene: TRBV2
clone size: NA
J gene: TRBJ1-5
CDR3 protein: CASSEFTGRPPQHF

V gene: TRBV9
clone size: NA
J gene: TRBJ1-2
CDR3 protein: CASSVRQGQGYTF

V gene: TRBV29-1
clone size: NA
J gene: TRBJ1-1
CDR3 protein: CSVLIQGNTEAFF

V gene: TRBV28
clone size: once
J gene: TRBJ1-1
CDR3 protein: CASIQRTGNTEAFF

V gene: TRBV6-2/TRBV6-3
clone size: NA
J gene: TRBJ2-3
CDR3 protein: CASSLPTSGTSTDTQYF

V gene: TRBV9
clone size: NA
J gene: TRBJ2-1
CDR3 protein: CASSSGTSGLYNEQFF

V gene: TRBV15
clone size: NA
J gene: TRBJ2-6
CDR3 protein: CATSSRRQVLSGANVLTF

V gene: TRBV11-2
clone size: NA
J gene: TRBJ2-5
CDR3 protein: CASSLAPGAPGLGWTQYF

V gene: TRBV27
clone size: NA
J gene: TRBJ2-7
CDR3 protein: CASSQLTGTGGDEQYF

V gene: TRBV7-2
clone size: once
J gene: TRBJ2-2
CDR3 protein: CASSGGAWNTGELFF

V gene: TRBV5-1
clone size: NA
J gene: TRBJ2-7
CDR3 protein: CASSLTGTYEQYF

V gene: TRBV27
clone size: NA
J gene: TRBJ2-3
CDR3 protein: CASSFLGGTDTQYF

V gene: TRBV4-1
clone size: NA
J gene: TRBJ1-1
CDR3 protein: CASSPRDRDTEAFF

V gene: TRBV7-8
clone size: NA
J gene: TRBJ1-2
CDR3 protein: CASSRGTGNYGYTF

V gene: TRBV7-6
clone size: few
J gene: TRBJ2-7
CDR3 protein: CASSPGLAGVRLPYEQYF

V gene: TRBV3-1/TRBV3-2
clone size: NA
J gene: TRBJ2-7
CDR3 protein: CASSQDAGGSYEQYF

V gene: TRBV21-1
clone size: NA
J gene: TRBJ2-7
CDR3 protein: CASRLRQALGEQYF

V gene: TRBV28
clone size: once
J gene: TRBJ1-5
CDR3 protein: CASSLDRGDSNQPQHF

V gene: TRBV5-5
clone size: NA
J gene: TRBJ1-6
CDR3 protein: CASSLSWDPRREDSPLHF

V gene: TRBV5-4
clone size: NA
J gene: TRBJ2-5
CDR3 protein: CASSLDSKETQYF

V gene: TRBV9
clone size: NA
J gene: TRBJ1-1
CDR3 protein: CASSAQQGATEAFF

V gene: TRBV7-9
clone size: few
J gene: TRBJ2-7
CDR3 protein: CASSPQGGADEQYF

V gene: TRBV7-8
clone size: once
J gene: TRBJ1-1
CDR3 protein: CASSLVTGLTEAFF

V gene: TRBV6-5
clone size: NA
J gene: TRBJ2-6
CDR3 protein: CASTRPGVGANVLTF

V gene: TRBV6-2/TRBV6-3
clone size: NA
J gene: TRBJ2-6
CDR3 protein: CASSYSYVAGGWRAGANVLTF

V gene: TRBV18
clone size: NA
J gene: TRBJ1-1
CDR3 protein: CASSPSGRGMITEAFF

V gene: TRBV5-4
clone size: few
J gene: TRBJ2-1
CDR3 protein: CASSSGQVSYNEQFF

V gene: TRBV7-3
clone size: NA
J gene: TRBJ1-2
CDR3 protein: CASSLWGNPEGNGYTF

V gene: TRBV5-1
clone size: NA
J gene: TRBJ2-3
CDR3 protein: CASSSGDHTSTDTQYF

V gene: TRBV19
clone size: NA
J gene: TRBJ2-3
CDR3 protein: CASINRGTDTQYF

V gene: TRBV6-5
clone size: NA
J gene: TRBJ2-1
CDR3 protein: CASSWGDYYNEQFF

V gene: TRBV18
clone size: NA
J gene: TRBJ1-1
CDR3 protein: CASSRQGQNTEAFF

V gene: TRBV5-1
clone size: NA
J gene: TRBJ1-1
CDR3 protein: CASSVDRGFPEAFF